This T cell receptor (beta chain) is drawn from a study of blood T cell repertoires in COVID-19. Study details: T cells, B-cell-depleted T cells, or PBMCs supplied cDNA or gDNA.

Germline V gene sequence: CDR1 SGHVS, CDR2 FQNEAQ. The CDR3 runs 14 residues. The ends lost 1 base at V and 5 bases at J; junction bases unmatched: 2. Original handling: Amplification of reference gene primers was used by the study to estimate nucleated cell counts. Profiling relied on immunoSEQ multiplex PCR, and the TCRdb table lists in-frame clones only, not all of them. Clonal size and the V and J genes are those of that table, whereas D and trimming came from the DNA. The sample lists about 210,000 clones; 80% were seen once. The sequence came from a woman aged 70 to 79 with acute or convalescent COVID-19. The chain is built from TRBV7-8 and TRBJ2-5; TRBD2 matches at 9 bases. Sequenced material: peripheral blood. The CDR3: CASSLGGTSETQYF. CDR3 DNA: TGTGCCAGCAGCTTAGGAGGGACTAGCGAGACCCAGTACTTC.